Listed below are T cell receptor beta chains from one sample, sequenced in a study of T cell responses to AZD1222 COVID-19 vaccine. The repertoire was sequenced with immunoSEQ multiplex PCR; TCRdb's copy has only in-frame clones and lacks some. Of over 85,000 clones in the sample, approximately 88% are singletons; the top ten hold about 15%. Material: peripheral blood, obtained on day 0 of AZD1222 vaccination. These receptors all stem from an adult in good health. CDR3s include the opening cysteine and the closing phenylalanine or tryptophan. A D gene is named only where the DNA matches it firmly. The size of a clone is reported for some rows only, either as once, few or many, or as a class for expanded clones.

.,TRBV5-6,medium-sized,TRBJ1-2,TGTGCCAGCAGCTTGGGGACAGACTATGGCTACACCTTC,CASSLGTDYGYTF
TRBD1,TRBV6-5,.,TRBJ1-2,TGTGCCAGCCGCCCCCCCGGGACAGAGATATATGGCTACACCTTC,CASRPPGTEIYGYTF
.,TRBV6-5,.,TRBJ1-1,TGTGCCAGCACCTGGGGGGAATCGAACACTGAAGCTTTCTTT,CASTWGESNTEAFF
.,TRBV11-3,.,TRBJ2-3,TGTGCCAGCAGCCTAGTAGCGTGGGGGAGCACAGATACGCAGTATTTT,CASSLVAWGSTDTQYF
.,TRBV11-3,.,TRBJ2-7,TGTGCCAGCAGCTTCGGGGTCCAGGGGAACTACGGGCAGTACTTC,CASSFGVQGNYGQYF
TRBD2,TRBV9,.,TRBJ2-1,TGTGCCAGCACCCCGTCTAGCGGGAGGTTCCATGAGCAGTTCTTC,CASTPSSGRFHEQFF
.,TRBV5-5,.,TRBJ2-7,TGTGCCAGCAGCCTAACAGCCGGGGCCTCCTCCTACGAGCAGTACTTC,CASSLTAGASSYEQYF
.,TRBV30,.,TRBJ1-6,TGTGCCTGGGGTCACCTAAATTCACCCCTCCACTTT,CAWGHLNSPLHF
.,TRBV5-8,once,TRBJ1-6,TGTGCCAGCAGCTTGGGTTTCGGCCTGAGCTCCTATAATTCACCCCTCCACTTT,CASSLGFGLSSYNSPLHF
TRBD1,TRBV7-3,once,TRBJ2-2,TGTGCCAGCAGCCGCCCGGGACAGGAGAACACCGGGGAGCTGTTTTTT,CASSRPGQENTGELFF
.,TRBV3-1/TRBV3-2,once,TRBJ1-2,TGTGCCAGCAGCATGCAGGAGGGAGGGGCGGAATATGGCTACACCTTC,CASSMQEGGAEYGYTF
.,TRBV5-6,few,TRBJ1-2,TGTGCCAGCAGCCCCGGACAGCCAAGGGGCTACACCTTC,CASSPGQPRGYTF
TRBD2,TRBV2,.,TRBJ2-4,TGTGCCAGCAGTCCTGGGACTACTAGGAACATTCAGTACTTC,CASSPGTTRNIQYF
.,TRBV11-2,.,TRBJ1-1,TGTGCCAGCACCCCTAAAGGACACAGCATCAACACTGAAGCTTTCTTT,CASTPKGHSINTEAFF
.,TRBV5-1,.,TRBJ1-3,TGCGCCAGCAGCGGGGTTGGGTCTTCTGGAAACACCATATATTTT,CASSGVGSSGNTIYF
TRBD2,TRBV9,.,TRBJ2-1,TGTGCCAGCAGCGTAGCAGCGGGAGTGAATGAGCAGTTCTTC,CASSVAAGVNEQFF
TRBD1,TRBV11-2,.,TRBJ1-5,TGTGCCAGCAGCCCTCGGACAGGGGATCAGCCCCAGCATTTT,CASSPRTGDQPQHF
.,TRBV7-2,few,TRBJ1-1,TGTGCCAGCAGCTCTAATCAGGACGCTGAAGCTTTCTTT,CASSSNQDAEAFF
.,TRBV3-1/TRBV3-2,once,TRBJ2-6,TGTGCCAGCAGCCAGGCCCCTGGGGCCAACGTCCTGACTTTC,CASSQAPGANVLTF
TRBD1,TRBV3-1/TRBV3-2,few,TRBJ1-2,TGTGCCAGCAGCCAAGAGACAGGGGACAATGGCTACACCTTC,CASSQETGDNGYTF
TRBD2,TRBV29-1,.,TRBJ2-5,TGCAGCGTTGTTTTACTAGCGGGGGGCCAGGAGACCCAGTACTTC,CSVVLLAGGQETQYF
.,TRBV7-9,.,TRBJ2-7,TGTGCCAGCAGCTTAGATGGGGGCCGGGGTCCTAGGGAGCAGTACTTC,CASSLDGGRGPREQYF
TRBD2,TRBV29-1,few,TRBJ2-1,TGCAGCGCGGGGGGTGATTCCTACAATGAGCAGTTCTTC,CSAGGDSYNEQFF
.,TRBV6-5,.,TRBJ1-1,TGTGCCAGCAGTCTTACTGTCACGAACACTGAAGCTTTCTTT,CASSLTVTNTEAFF
TRBD1,TRBV18,.,TRBJ1-2,TGTGCCAGCTCTGCTGGACAGGGGCTAAACTATGGCTACACCTTC,CASSAGQGLNYGYTF
.,TRBV30,.,TRBJ2-3,TGTGCCTGGAGTCCGTCTCCCCCGGAGCAGTATTTT,CAWSPSPPEQYF